This T cell receptor (beta chain) was observed in a study of CD8+ T cells in alopecia areata. The treatment: oral pan-JAK inhibitor, 5-10 mg twice daily. Alopecia areata patients gave lesional scalp punch biopsies and peripheral blood samples. The authors extracted RNA and reverse transcribed it into cDNA as the sequencing template. Measured with immunoSEQ multiplex PCR; TCRdb has only the in-frame clones, and not every one. The sample includes about 190,000 clones, around 60% of them seen just once. The study, taken as a whole, reports: Sequencing of scalp samples also captures resident alphabeta T cells of normal skin. Treatment with tofacitinib significantly lowered scalp clonality and reduced expanded CD8+ clones among the top 100.

Remarks on this clone: Its antigen is unknown.

The CDR3 spans 15 residues. Trimming shortened V by 3 bases and J by 3 bases, and 15 bases separated the two germline ends. Germline loops: CDR1 MGHRA, CDR2 YSYEKL. This sequence originates from a human donor with alopecia areata. The V gene is TRBV4-1, the J gene TRBJ2-7, with a possible D match to TRBD2 (6 bases). The sequenced sample was CD4+ T cells sorted from blood, obtained at week 4, from a patient treated with tofacitinib. CDR3 in amino acids: CASSHESPGLYEQYF. The CDR3 DNA reads as TGCGCCAGCAGCCATGAATCGCCGGGACTCTACGAGCAGTACTTC.